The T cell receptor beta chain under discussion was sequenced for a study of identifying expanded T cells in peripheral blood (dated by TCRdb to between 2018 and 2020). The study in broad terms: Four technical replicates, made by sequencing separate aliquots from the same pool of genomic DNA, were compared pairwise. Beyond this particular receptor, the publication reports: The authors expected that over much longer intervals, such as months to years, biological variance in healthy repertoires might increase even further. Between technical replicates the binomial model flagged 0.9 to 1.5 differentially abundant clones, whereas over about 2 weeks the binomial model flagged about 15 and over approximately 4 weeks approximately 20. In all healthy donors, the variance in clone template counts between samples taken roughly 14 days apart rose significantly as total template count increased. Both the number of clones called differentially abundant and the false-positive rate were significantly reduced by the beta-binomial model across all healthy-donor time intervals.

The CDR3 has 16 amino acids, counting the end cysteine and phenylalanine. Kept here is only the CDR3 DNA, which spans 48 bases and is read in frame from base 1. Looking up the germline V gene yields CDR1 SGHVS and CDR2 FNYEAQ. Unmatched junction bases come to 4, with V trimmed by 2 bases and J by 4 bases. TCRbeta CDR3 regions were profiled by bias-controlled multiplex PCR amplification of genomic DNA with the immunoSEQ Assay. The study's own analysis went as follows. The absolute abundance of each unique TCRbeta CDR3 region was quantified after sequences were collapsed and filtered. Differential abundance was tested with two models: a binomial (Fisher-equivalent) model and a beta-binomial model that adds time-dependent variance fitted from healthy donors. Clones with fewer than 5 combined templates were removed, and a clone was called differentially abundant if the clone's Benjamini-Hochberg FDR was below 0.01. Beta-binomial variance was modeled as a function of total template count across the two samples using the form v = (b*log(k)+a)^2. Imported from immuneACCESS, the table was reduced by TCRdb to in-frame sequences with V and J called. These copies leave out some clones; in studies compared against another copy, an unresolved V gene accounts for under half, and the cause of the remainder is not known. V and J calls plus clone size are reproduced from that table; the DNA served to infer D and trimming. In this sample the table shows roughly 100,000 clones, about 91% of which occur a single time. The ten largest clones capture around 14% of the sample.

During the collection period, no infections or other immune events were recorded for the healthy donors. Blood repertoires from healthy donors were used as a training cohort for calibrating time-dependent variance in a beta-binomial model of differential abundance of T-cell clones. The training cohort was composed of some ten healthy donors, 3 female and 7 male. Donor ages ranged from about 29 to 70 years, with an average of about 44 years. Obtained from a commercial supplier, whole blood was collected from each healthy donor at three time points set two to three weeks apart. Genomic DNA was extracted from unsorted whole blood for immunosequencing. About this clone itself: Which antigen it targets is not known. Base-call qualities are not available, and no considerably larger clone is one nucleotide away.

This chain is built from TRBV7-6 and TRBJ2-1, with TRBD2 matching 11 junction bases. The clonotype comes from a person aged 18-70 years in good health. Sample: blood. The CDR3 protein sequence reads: CASSLTGTSGYNEQFF. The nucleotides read TGTGCCAGCAGCTTAACTGGGACTAGCGGATACAATGAGCAGTTCTTC.